The source of this T cell receptor beta chain is a study of T cell responses to AZD1222 COVID-19 vaccine. V was pared by 6 bases and J by 9 bases, with 8 bases of the junction left unmatched. The length of the CDR3 is 13 residues. This clone was counted a few times. Assay used: immunoSEQ multiplex PCR; TCRdb lists only in-frame clones, some missing. Of 75,000 to 100,000 clones detected, 75% to 90% appear once; the ten largest clones hold approximately 7.5%. This chain connects TRBV12-3 or TRBV12-4 to TRBJ2-1, with 7 nucleotides matching TRBD2. This receptor was taken from an adult in good health. Here the sequenced sample was peripheral blood, taken on day 0 of AZD1222 vaccination. CDR3 coding DNA: TGTGCCAGCAGCCCGTCCGGGGGGATTGAGCAGTTCTTC. This translates into CASSPSGGIEQFF.